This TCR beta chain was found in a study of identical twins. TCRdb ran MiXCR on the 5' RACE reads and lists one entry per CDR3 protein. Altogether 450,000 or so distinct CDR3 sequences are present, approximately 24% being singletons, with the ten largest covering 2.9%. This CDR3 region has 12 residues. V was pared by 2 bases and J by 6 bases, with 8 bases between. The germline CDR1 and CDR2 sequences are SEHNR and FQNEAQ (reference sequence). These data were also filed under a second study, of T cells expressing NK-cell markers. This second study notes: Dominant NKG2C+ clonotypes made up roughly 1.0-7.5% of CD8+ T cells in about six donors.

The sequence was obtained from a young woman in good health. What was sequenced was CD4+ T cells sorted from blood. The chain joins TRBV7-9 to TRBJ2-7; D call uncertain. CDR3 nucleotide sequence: TGTGCCAGCAGCTTATCCCTTCGCGAGCAGTACTTC. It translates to CASSLSLREQYF.